This T cell receptor beta chain was obtained from a study of T cells expressing NK-cell markers. Background on the study: HCMV seropositivity marked most of the eight sequenced donors; one was seronegative.

Comment on this clonotype: Its matching antigen is unknown.

Germline loops: CDR1 LNHNV, CDR2 YYDKDF (reference sequence). The CDR3 loop spans 13 amino acids. The study's findings and limits: In four donors, dominant clonotypes made up roughly 28.3-65% of CD3+CD56-NKG2C+ cells.

Each CDR3 protein gets one entry in TCRdb, which reprocessed the 5' RACE reads and gives no DNA. The sample features 150,000 to 200,000 distinct CDR3 sequences, with 20% to 25% in its top ten. Sequences were obtained from blood T cells: a sorted CD56 or NKG2C T cell subset, CD4+ or CD8+ T cells, or bulk PBMC T cells (not recorded which). The J gene is TRBJ2-5, the V gene TRBV15; the D gene TCRdb calls, TRBD1, cannot be checked with no DNA. This sequence was found in a man aged 18 to 69 in good health. The CDR3 loop is CATGDREWETQYF.